Shown below are 32 T cell receptor beta chains from a single sample sequenced in a study of cytomegalovirus exposure and HLA in healthy donors. Primers included in the PCR were 60 Vbeta and 13 Jbeta primers. The assay was immunoSEQ multiplex PCR, and TCRdb's table has in-frame clones only and misses some. The data show some 200,000 clones, over 75% seen once. What was sequenced was PBMCs. These receptors were obtained from a boy younger than 10 in good health and CMV-seronegative.

About this clone: The CDR3 ends on some other residue instead of the conserved phenylalanine or tryptophan, so this is likely a read error. The chain uses TRBV15 and TRBJ2-6; D perhaps matches TRBD1 (6 bases). The V end lost 3 bases, the J end lost 4 bases, and 13 bases lay between the germline ends. The CDR3 is 16 residues long. The germline gives CDR1 LNHNV, CDR2 YYDKDF (reference sequence). CDR3 DNA sequence: TGTGCCACCAGCAGTTCAGGGGTGGGGGGGGCCAACGTCCTGACTTGC. Translation: CATSSSGVGGANVLTC.

This clone was counted only a few times. V and J are TRBV11-1 and TRBJ2-7; D may be TRBD2 (6 bases). The germline V and J ends were trimmed by 5 bases and 1 base, with 9 bases remaining between them. Germline CDR1 SGHAT, CDR2 FQDESV (reference sequence). CDR3 length equals 13 residues. The CDR3 DNA follows: TGTGCCAGCAGCCCCGGGGGTTCCTACGAGCAGTACTTC. Its translation: CASSPGGSYEQYF.

The chain links TRBV7-2 to TRBJ1-2; D is possibly TRBD1 (6 bases). The CDR3 runs to 14 residues. Per germline, CDR1 SGHTA and CDR2 FQGNSA. V gave up 2 bases and J gave up 8 bases, with 15 bases separating them. The CDR3 spells CASSLNRESLGYTF. CDR3 DNA: TGTGCCAGCAGCTTAAACAGGGAGTCGTTGGGCTACACCTTC. The variable domain in full, with the rest retrieved from reference TRBV7-2 and TRBJ1-2, is GAGVSQSPSNKVTEKGKDVELRCDPISGHTALYWYRQSLGQGLEFLIYFQGNSAPDKSGLPSDRFSAERTGGSVSTLTIQRTQQEDSAVYLCASSLNRESLGYTFGSGTRLTVV.

The V and J genes are TRBV19 and TRBJ2-3; TRBD1 might be the D (6 bases). There are 13 residues in the CDR3. Looked up from germline, CDR1 is LNHDA and CDR2 is SQIVND (reference sequence). Deletions cut 6 bases from V and 3 bases from J, with 10 bases between. The CDR3 loop reads CASRPQGTDTQYF. In nucleotides, the CDR3 is TGTGCCAGTAGGCCACAGGGAACAGATACGCAGTATTTT.

The chain employs TRBV4-1 and TRBJ2-3; unclear D gene. Germline V gene data show CDR1 as MGHRA and CDR2 as YSYEKL. Trimming removed 1 base from V and 8 bases from J, with 13 bases in between. The CDR3 totals 14 residues. CDR3 loop: CASSQASRLSTQYF. The CDR3 nucleotides are TGCGCCAGCAGCCAAGCCTCCCGTTTGAGTACGCAGTATTTT.

The chain has TRBV7-3 and TRBJ2-1, with D unclear. This CDR3 contains 15 residues. Germline V gene lookup returns CDR1 SGHTA and CDR2 FQGTGA. V shed 6 bases and J shed 5 bases, with 17 bases lying between them. The chain's CDR3 is CASSYTASLNNEQFF. For the CDR3, the DNA is TGTGCCAGCAGTTATACCGCCAGTCTCAACAATGAGCAGTTCTTC.

The chain carries TRBV7-2 and TRBJ1-2; 11 nucleotides match TRBD1. The CDR3 contains 16 residues. J was trimmed by 0 bases and V by 5 bases; bases with no gene match: 5. The germline gives CDR1 SGHTA, CDR2 FQGNSA. The CDR3 nucleotides are TGTGCCAGCAGCCACGGGGGACAGGGGGCTAACTATGGCTACACCTTC. Translation gives CASSHGGQGANYGYTF.

The chain recombines TRBV4-2 with TRBJ1-6; TRBD1 is a possible D gene (6 bases). The V end lost 3 bases, the J end lost 6 bases, and 12 bases lay between the germline ends. Germline V gene data show CDR1 as LGHNA and CDR2 as YNFKEQ. CDR3 size: 15 residues. DNA of the CDR3: TGTGCCAGCAGCCAGGGGGACACGATTAATTCACCCCTCCACTTT. It is translated as CASSQGDTINSPLHF.

The rearrangement links TRBV7-2 to TRBJ2-1; D call uncertain. The CDR3 runs to 14 residues. CDR1 SGHTA and CDR2 FQGNSA come from the germline V gene. Trimming left V 0 bases short and J 5 bases short, with 8 bases between. CDR3 residues: CASSLAWLNNEQFF. The CDR3 bases are TGTGCCAGCAGCTTAGCATGGCTTAACAATGAGCAGTTCTTC.

In its sample, this clone was seen once. V is TRBV5-1 and J is TRBJ1-2, with 11 bases that match TRBD1. Germline trimming cut 0 bases from V and 8 bases from J; bases unmatched to any gene: 12. Germline V gives CDR1 SGHRS, CDR2 YFSETQ. The CDR3 loop spans 17 amino acids. CDR3 nucleotides: TGCGCCAGCAGCTTGGGGAATCCGGGACAGGGGGGCTTCGGCTACACCTTC. Translation: CASSLGNPGQGGFGYTF.

V and J are TRBV7-2 and TRBJ2-3, with TRBD2 matching 12 bases. J was trimmed by 2 bases and V by 2 bases; bases with no gene match: 5. The CDR3 has 17 amino acids. Germline-derived CDR1 and CDR2 are SGHTA and FQGNSA. The CDR3, as DNA: TGTGCCAGCAGCTTACACCTAGCGGGGGGGAACACAGATACGCAGTATTTT. Protein: CASSLHLAGGNTDTQYF.

This clone has just a few counts. V usage is TRBV5-1 and J usage is TRBJ1-2; TRBD1 agrees at 9 bases. J gave up 4 bases and V 5 bases, and 9 bases lay outside the gene matches. Per germline, CDR1 SGHRS and CDR2 YFSETQ. This CDR3 is 15 amino acids long. CDR3 in amino acids: CASRAGTGSSYGYTF. DNA for the CDR3: TGCGCCAGCAGGGCCGGGACAGGGTCATCCTATGGCTACACCTTC.

This clone was picked up a small number of times. The chain combines TRBV5-4 with TRBJ2-1, with D maybe TRBD2 (6 bases). The CDR3 is 15 amino acids. Germline values: CDR1 SGHNT, CDR2 YYREEE (reference sequence). Trimming cost V 3 bases and J 7 bases, with 17 bases left between them. For the CDR3, the DNA is TGTGCCAGCAGCTCCAGGAGGGATTTTGGTAATGAGCAGTTCTTC. Protein sequence: CASSSRRDFGNEQFF.

This clone was recorded a few times. This chain links TRBV5-1 with TRBJ2-3; 12 positions agree with TRBD2. Germline CDR1 reads SGHRS; CDR2 reads YFSETQ. V lost 0 bases, J lost 6 bases, and 8 bases stayed unmatched. CDR3 size: 17 residues. Here the CDR3 reads CASSLGQTSGGRDTQYF. CDR3 coding DNA: TGCGCCAGCAGCTTGGGTCAGACTAGCGGGGGCAGGGATACGCAGTATTTT.

The chain combines TRBV6-5 with TRBJ2-7; tentatively, D is TRBD2 (6 bases). The CDR3 consists of 13 residues. Germline assignment: CDR1 MNHEY and CDR2 SVGAGI. The germline V and J ends were trimmed by 5 bases and 2 bases, with 10 bases remaining between them. The CDR3 DNA reads TGTGCCAGCAGTCCCTCTAGCGCCTACGAGCAGTACTTC. Translation gives CASSPSSAYEQYF.

The V call is TRBV9, the J call TRBJ2-1; perhaps TRBD2 as D (7 bases). The germline CDR1 and CDR2 sequences are SGDLS and YYNGEE. With 4 bases removed from V and 7 bases from J, the gap between germline ends came to 24 bases. This CDR3 is 17 amino acids long. CDR3 region: CASSPLGGGGLRNEQFF. CDR3 DNA: TGTGCCAGCAGCCCCCTAGGAGGGGGGGGACTGAGAAATGAGCAGTTCTTC.

The J gene is TRBJ1-6, the V gene TRBV6-1; D is unclear. This CDR3 is 13 amino acids long. With 8 bases removed from V and 6 bases from J, the gap between germline ends came to 11 bases. Per germline, CDR1 MNHNS and CDR2 SASEGT. CDR3 bases: TGTGCCAGCTCCTCCCTCCCTAATTCACCCCTCCACTTT. This gives the protein CASSSLPNSPLHF.

This sequence joins TRBV9 and TRBJ2-7; 9 bases are shared with TRBD1. The CDR3 has 13 amino acids. The junction had 3 bases not matched to a gene; V was cut back by 4 bases and J by 4 bases. Germline-derived CDR1 and CDR2 are SGDLS and YYNGEE. This chain's CDR3 is CASSRGQGYEQYF. As DNA, the CDR3 is TGTGCCAGCAGCAGAGGACAGGGGTACGAGCAGTACTTC.

CDR3 DNA sequence: TGTGCCAGTAGTATCGGTGGTAGGAGCTCCTATAATTCACCCCTCCACTTT. Protein product: CASSIGGRSSYNSPLHF. The chain employs TRBV19 and TRBJ1-6; D not resolved. There are 17 residues in the CDR3. Germline V gene sequence: CDR1 LNHDA, CDR2 SQIVND (reference sequence). Trimming removed 3 bases from V and 0 bases from J, with 12 bases in between. Combining the CDR3 with reference TRBV19 and TRBJ1-6 gives the whole variable domain DGGITQSPKYLFRKEGQNVTLSCEQNLNHDAMYWYRQDPGQGLRLIYYSQIVNDFQKGDIAEGYSVSREKKESFPLTVTSAQKNPTAFYLCASSIGGRSSYNSPLHFGNGTRLTVT.

The rearrangement links TRBV6-1 to TRBJ2-1; 9 bases map to TRBD1. This CDR3 comprises 15 residues. Trimming cost V 6 bases and J 3 bases; bases outside gene matches: 6. Germline V lookup: CDR1 MNHNS, CDR2 SASEGT. DNA of the CDR3: TGTGCCAGCAGAGAACCGGGACAGGGCTACAATGAGCAGTTCTTC. It codes for CASREPGQGYNEQFF.

About this clone itself: Other DNA variants within this sample encode the same CDR3. The chain uses TRBV7-2 and TRBJ2-2, with D hard to call. CDR3 size: 12 residues. V was clipped by 2 bases and J by 5 bases, with 3 bases between them. The germline CDR1 and CDR2 sequences are SGHTA and FQGNSA. CDR3 sequence: CASSLRTGELFF. CDR3 nucleotides: TGTGCCAGCAGCTTACGTACCGGGGAGCTGTTTTTT.

The rearrangement links TRBV13 to TRBJ1-2; 11 bases fit TRBD1. The CDR3 runs 16 residues. V dropped 4 bases and J dropped 8; count of bases not matched to a gene: 12. CDR1 and CDR2 (germline): PRHDT, FYEKMQ (reference sequence). In nucleotides, the CDR3 is TGTGCCAGCAGCTCCTCCCGGACAGGGGGCGAGGGGGGCTACACCTTC. This sequence encodes CASSSSRTGGEGGYTF.

This chain connects TRBV5-1 to TRBJ1-1; D remains unclear. Germline V gives CDR1 SGHRS, CDR2 YFSETQ. Trimming removed 1 base at V and 7 bases at J, with 8 bases between. CDR3 length: 12 amino acids. The CDR3 spells CASSLTNGEAFF. The CDR3 nucleotides read TGCGCCAGCAGCTTGACCAACGGTGAAGCTTTCTTT.

CDR3 bases: TGTGCCAGTAGTGAGCAGGGGAGCACTGAAGCTTTCTTT. It translates to CASSEQGSTEAFF. The chain combines TRBV19 with TRBJ1-1; a weak D match, TRBD1 (6 bases). The ends were cut back, 5 bases at V and 4 bases at J, with 11 bases in the middle. The germline V gene has CDR1 LNHDA and CDR2 SQIVND (reference sequence). This CDR3 region has 13 residues. The variable domain in full, with the rest retrieved from reference TRBV19 and TRBJ1-1, is DGGITQSPKYLFRKEGQNVTLSCEQNLNHDAMYWYRQDPGQGLRLIYYSQIVNDFQKGDIAEGYSVSREKKESFPLTVTSAQKNPTAFYLCASSEQGSTEAFFGQGTRLTVV.

The V and J genes are TRBV5-1 and TRBJ1-4; 8 bases match TRBD1. Germline trimming cut 1 base from V and 0 bases from J; bases unmatched to any gene: 14. The CDR3 has 20 amino acids. CDR1 is SGHRS, CDR2 YFSETQ, per germline. CDR3 in DNA: TGCGCCAGCAGCTTGATTACGCTTGGGGACAGGAGAACAACTAATGAAAAACTGTTTTTT. This translates into CASSLITLGDRRTTNEKLFF.

V gene TRBV19 combines with J gene TRBJ2-3, with D tentatively TRBD1 (6 bases). From germline, CDR1 is LNHDA and CDR2 SQIVND (reference sequence). Trimming removed 3 bases from V and 2 bases from J, with 9 bases in between. This CDR3 has 14 amino acids. Here the CDR3 reads CASSIDRNTDTQYF. CDR3 coding DNA: TGTGCCAGTAGTATTGACAGGAACACAGATACGCAGTATTTT.

Points on this clone: Germline is not matched at one junction end, which may reflect a read error. This CDR3 is also generated by other DNA sequences in the sample. The chain uses TRBV11-2 and TRBJ1-1, with a tentative D call TRBD1 (6 bases). CDR3 size: 14 residues. CDR1 SGHAT and CDR2 FQNNGV come from the germline V gene. CDR3 nucleotides: TGTGCCAGCAGCTTAAACAGGGCTAACACTGAAGCCTTCTTT. The encoded protein is CASSLNRANTEAFF. The full variable domain, with the rest looked up from reference TRBV11-2 and TRBJ1-1, is EAGVAQSPRYKIIEKRQSVAFWCNPISGHATLYWYQQILGQGPKLLIQFQNNGVVDDSQLPKDRFSAERLKGVDSTLKIQPAKLEDSAVYLCASSLNRANTEAFFGQGTRLTVV.

The chain couples TRBV5-4 to TRBJ2-1; TRBD2 aligns across 9 bases. Unmatched junction bases numbered 4, after V lost 6 bases and J lost 0 bases. This CDR3 has 15 amino acids. Per the germline V gene, CDR1 is SGHNT and CDR2 is YYREEE (reference sequence). The CDR3 region is CASTLSGSSYNEQFF. CDR3 DNA: TGTGCCAGCACCCTTAGCGGGAGCTCCTACAATGAGCAGTTCTTC. The full variable domain, with the rest looked up from reference TRBV5-4 and TRBJ2-1, is ETGVTQSPTHLIKTRGQQVTLRCSSQSGHNTVSWYQQALGQGPQFIFQYYREEENGRGNFPPRFSGLQFPNYSSELNVNALELDDSALYLCASTLSGSSYNEQFFGPGTRLTVL.

The V gene is TRBV30, the J gene TRBJ1-1, with D hard to call. There are 13 residues in the CDR3. CDR1 is GTSNPN, CDR2 SVGIG, per germline (reference sequence). V was pared by 0 bases and J by 4 bases, with 9 bases between. This CDR3 is CAWSVWAGTEAFF. As DNA, the CDR3 is TGTGCCTGGAGTGTATGGGCAGGCACTGAAGCTTTCTTT.

This chain connects TRBV18 to TRBJ2-1; possible D gene TRBD2, 6 bases. V was pared by 3 bases and J by 5 bases, with 20 bases between. Germline V lookup: CDR1 KGHSH, CDR2 LQKENI. The CDR3 is 17 amino acids. CDR3: CASSPPRGTSLDNEQFF. CDR3 DNA sequence: TGTGCCAGCTCACCCCCCCGGGGGACCAGCCTGGACAATGAGCAGTTCTTC.

CDR3 DNA sequence: TGTGCCAGCGCACCCGCCGGGCTTTCGACAGGCTCAACAGAGACCCAGTACTTC. It codes for CASAPAGLSTGSTETQYF. The rearrangement joins TRBV27 to TRBJ2-5; a possible D gene is TRBD1 (6 bases). The V gene's germline CDR1 is MNHEY and CDR2 SMNVEV (reference sequence). Between the trimmed V and J ends, which lost 8 bases and 4 bases, there was a span of 29 bases. The CDR3 is made up of 18 amino acids.

This clone was seen only a few times. V gene TRBV27 combines with J gene TRBJ2-7; possibly TRBD1 for D (6 bases). Deletions cut 5 bases from V and 7 bases from J, with 24 bases between. The CDR3 consists of 16 residues. Germline CDR1 and CDR2: MNHEY and SMNVEV (reference sequence). The DNA for the CDR3 is TGTGCCAGCAGTAAGGGGGACCGCCTCCCCACTATTGAGCAGTACTTC. Encoded protein: CASSKGDRLPTIEQYF.